Listed here are 23 T cell receptor beta chains from one sample, sequenced in a study of Ad26.COV2.S vaccination and SARS-CoV-2 variants. Sequenced by immunoSEQ multiplex PCR; TCRdb stores in-frame clones only, minus some. The sample records 440,000 or so clones, roughly nine tenths being singletons. Indicated treatment: around 19 received Ad26.COV2.S at low or high dose, single or two shots; 5 received placebo; per-sample allocation not given. Sampling took place 63 days after the first vaccine or placebo injection. The sequences come from peripheral blood, collected in a trial of Ad26.COV2.S vaccine versus placebo. All receptors derive from a person aged 18-65 years who received the Ad26.COV2.S COVID-19 vaccine or a placebo.

This chain joins TRBV30 and TRBJ2-2, with D possibly TRBD1 on 6 matching bases. Trimming cost V 6 bases and J 0 bases, with 11 bases left between them. The CDR3 has 14 amino acids. CDR1 is GTSNPN, CDR2 SVGIG, per germline (reference sequence). The CDR3 DNA follows: TGTGCCTGTGGGGCAGGGGCGAACACCGGGGAGCTGTTTTTT. Translated: CACGAGANTGELFF.

The CDR3: CASSLGQGAYEQYF. Here the CDR3 DNA reads TGTGCCAGCAGCTTGGGACAGGGGGCCTACGAGCAGTACTTC. The chain carries TRBV5-6 and TRBJ2-7, with 9 bases lining up with TRBD1. Germline V gene lookup returns CDR1 SGHDT and CDR2 YYEEEE. With V trimmed by 0 bases and J by 2 bases, 0 bases remained unmatched. The CDR3 sequence is 14 residues long.

The J gene is TRBJ2-7, the V gene TRBV18; unclear D gene. Trimming removed 2 bases at V and 2 bases at J, with 16 bases between. The CDR3 sequence is 16 residues long. Germline V gene sequence: CDR1 KGHSH, CDR2 LQKENI. CDR3 nucleotides: TGTGCCAGCTCACCATCACAGCAGGTACGAACCTACGAGCAGTACTTC. Protein sequence: CASSPSQQVRTYEQYF. Full variable domain (remainder filled in from reference TRBV18 and TRBJ2-7): NAGVMQNPRHLVRRRGQEARLRCSPMKGHSHVYWYRQLPEEGLKFMVYLQKENIIDESGMPKERFSAEFPKEGPSILRIQQVVRGDSAAYFCASSPSQQVRTYEQYFGPGTRLTVT.

This clone was seen many times. CDR3 nucleotides: TGTGCCAGCAGCGAACGGCCAGGGGGCATTAATGAAAAACTGTTTTTT. Translation gives CASSERPGGINEKLFF. The chain links TRBV7-6 to TRBJ1-4; 8 bases match TRBD1. Germline loops: CDR1 SGHVS, CDR2 FNYEAQ. The length of the CDR3 is 16 residues. V dropped 5 bases and J dropped 4; count of bases not matched to a gene: 9.

This rearrangement joins TRBV27 to TRBJ2-1, with TRBD2 identical over 11 bases. Per germline, CDR1 MNHEY and CDR2 SMNVEV (reference sequence). This CDR3 has 16 residues. V lost 0 bases to trimming and J lost 10 bases; unmatched junction nucleotides: 8. CDR3 amino acids: CASSLSLTSGTNEQFF. CDR3 DNA sequence: TGTGCCAGCAGTTTATCGTTGACTAGCGGGACCAACGAGCAGTTCTTC.

This chain joins TRBV29-1 and TRBJ2-1; D uncertain. Germline CDR1 and CDR2: SQVTM and ANQGSEA. This CDR3 is built from 16 residues. The ends were cut back, 6 bases at V and 0 bases at J, with 18 bases in the middle. The CDR3 reads CSVAESPTSSYNEQFF. CDR3 nucleotides: TGCAGCGTGGCCGAGTCTCCTACGAGCTCCTACAATGAGCAGTTCTTC.

V gene TRBV6-5 combines with J gene TRBJ2-2; perhaps TRBD2 as D (5 bases). The CDR3 sequence is 13 residues long. V lost 11 bases and J lost 1, with 11 bases in between. CDR1 MNHEY and CDR2 SVGAGI come from the germline V gene. In DNA form, the CDR3 reads TGTGCCGGAGGATGGGGGAACACCGGGGAGCTGTTTTTT. This sequence encodes CAGGWGNTGELFF.

The chain recombines TRBV30 with TRBJ2-7; 8 bases are shared with TRBD2. This CDR3 is 14 amino acids long. Germline CDR1 reads GTSNPN; CDR2 reads SVGIG (reference sequence). V gave up 0 bases and J gave up 4 bases; unmatched junction bases: 5. The CDR3 nucleotides read TGTGCCTGGAGTGTGGGAGCGGGGGTGTACGAGCAGTACTTC. Translating gives CAWSVGAGVYEQYF.

The rearrangement uses TRBV19 and TRBJ2-1; no firm D call. The V gene lost 7 bases and the J gene lost 4 bases, with 17 bases spanning the gap. CDR3 size: 15 residues. Germline V gene data show CDR1 as LNHDA and CDR2 as SQIVND (reference sequence). The chain's CDR3 is CASTPDGPSYNEQFF. CDR3 bases: TGTGCCAGTACCCCAGATGGGCCGAGTTACAATGAGCAGTTCTTC.

The CDR3 is CASSYRAVQYEQYF. The CDR3 coding sequence is TGTGCCAGCAGTTACAGGGCCGTTCAATACGAGCAGTACTTC. The chain couples TRBV28 to TRBJ2-7, with D perhaps matching TRBD1 (6 bases). The V gene's germline CDR1 is MDHEN and CDR2 SYDVKM. The CDR3 spans 14 residues. V was pared by 4 bases and J by 4 bases, with 14 bases between.

The chain carries TRBV4-3 and TRBJ2-3, with TRBD2 identical over 8 bases. V lost 0 bases, J lost 2 bases, and 7 bases stayed unmatched. The CDR3 length is 17 residues. The V gene's germline CDR1 is LGHNA and CDR2 YSLEER. CDR3 amino acids: CASSQDRAGGLTDTQYF. The CDR3 DNA reads as TGCGCCAGCAGCCAAGATCGGGCGGGGGGCCTCACAGATACGCAGTATTTT.

The V gene is TRBV9, the J gene TRBJ2-3, with TRBD2 identical over 7 bases. V lost 3 bases and J lost 0; bases outside the gene matches: 4. The CDR3 spans 15 residues. The germline V gene encodes CDR1 SGDLS and CDR2 YYNGEE. CDR3 in DNA: TGTGCCAGCAGCGAGAGCGGGGCTAGCACAGATACGCAGTATTTT. Translation gives CASSESGASTDTQYF.

This chain links TRBV5-1 with TRBJ1-1; 9 nucleotides match TRBD1. From germline, CDR1 is SGHRS and CDR2 YFSETQ. Unmatched junction bases numbered 2, after V lost 4 bases and J lost 1 base. The CDR3 extends over 14 amino acids. CDR3 nucleotides: TGCGCCAGCAGCACGGGACAGGGGAACACTGAAGCTTTCTTT. It yields the protein CASSTGQGNTEAFF.

The chain combines TRBV13 with TRBJ2-1, with TRBD1 matching 7 bases. This CDR3 region has 14 residues. J lost 4 bases, V lost 5 bases, and 5 bases had no gene match. In germline, CDR1 is PRHDT, CDR2 FYEKMQ (reference sequence). The CDR3 is CASSHRQGYNEQFF. In nucleotides, the CDR3 is TGTGCCAGCAGCCACAGACAGGGATACAATGAGCAGTTCTTC.

V is TRBV2 and J is TRBJ2-7; 10 nucleotides align to TRBD2. CDR1 is SNHLY, CDR2 FYNNEI, per germline. This CDR3 has 14 residues. V shed 4 bases and J 6 bases; nucleotides not matched to a gene: 6. CDR3 sequence (DNA): TGTGCCAGCAGTGTAGCGGGGGGAGTGAGCGAGCAGTACTTC. It is translated as CASSVAGGVSEQYF.

The chain links TRBV6-5 to TRBJ1-2; 8 nucleotides match TRBD1. The ends lost 7 bases at V and 4 bases at J; junction bases unmatched: 11. The CDR3 extends over 15 amino acids. CDR1 MNHEY and CDR2 SVGAGI come from the germline V gene. CDR3 sequence reads: CASTLTGGGLYGYTF. The CDR3 DNA reads as TGTGCCAGCACCTTAACAGGGGGGGGGCTCTATGGCTACACCTTC.

J is TRBJ1-2 and V is TRBV9; 7 nucleotides agree with TRBD1. The germline V gene has CDR1 SGDLS and CDR2 YYNGEE. This CDR3 spans 15 amino acids. The V and J ends lost 2 bases and 2 bases, in that order; junction bases with no gene match: 6. This CDR3 is CASSVTPGQNYGYTF. In nucleotides, the CDR3 is TGTGCCAGCAGCGTTACTCCGGGACAGAACTATGGCTACACCTTC.

A few counts support this clone. V usage is TRBV9 and J usage is TRBJ2-2; D may be TRBD2 (5 bases). The CDR3 spans 15 residues. Trimming took 4 bases from V and 6 from J, leaving 16 bases between them. Germline CDR1 and CDR2: SGDLS and YYNGEE. The CDR3 bases are TGTGCCAGCAGCCCACTGTTTAGCGTTTCCGGGGAGCTGTTTTTT. Its protein is CASSPLFSVSGELFF.

This rearrangement joins TRBV28 to TRBJ1-1; D is uncertain. V dropped 2 bases and J dropped 0 bases, with 16 bases sitting between them. The CDR3 totals 17 residues. Germline V CDR1 and CDR2: MDHEN, SYDVKM. As DNA, the CDR3 is TGTGCCAGCAGTTTAGTGGTCGGCAGTTTGATGAACACTGAAGCTTTCTTT. This translates into CASSLVVGSLMNTEAFF.

The chain has TRBV29-1 and TRBJ1-1; 8 bases are shared with TRBD1. Germline V gives CDR1 SQVTM, CDR2 ANQGSEA. This CDR3 is built from 16 residues. V gave up 7 bases and J gave up 1 base; unmatched junction bases: 14. CDR3 DNA sequence: TGCAGCGCCGCATCCCTGGGCGGGACAGGGAACACTGAAGCTTTCTTT. Protein: CSAASLGGTGNTEAFF.

This clone was observed once. The rearrangement uses TRBV19 and TRBJ1-2; D possibly corresponds to TRBD1 (6 bases). The CDR3 loop spans 15 amino acids. Germline V gives CDR1 LNHDA, CDR2 SQIVND (reference sequence). The ends were cut back, 4 bases at V and 7 bases at J, with 19 bases in the middle. The CDR3 spells CASSTSQGNGAGYTF. The CDR3 nucleotides are TGTGCCAGTAGTACCTCACAGGGAAACGGGGCTGGCTACACCTTC. The full variable domain, its missing parts supplied by reference TRBV19 and TRBJ1-2, is DGGITQSPKYLFRKEGQNVTLSCEQNLNHDAMYWYRQDPGQGLRLIYYSQIVNDFQKGDIAEGYSVSREKKESFPLTVTSAQKNPTAFYLCASSTSQGNGAGYTFGSGTRLTVV.

The genes are TRBV5-1 and TRBJ2-7, with 11 nucleotides matching TRBD1. Germline V CDR1 and CDR2: SGHRS, YFSETQ. The CDR3 totals 15 residues. J lost 6 bases, V lost 1 base, and 6 bases had no gene match. CDR3 in amino acids: CASSLSGQGAGEQYF. For the CDR3, the DNA is TGCGCCAGCAGCTTGTCCGGACAGGGGGCTGGCGAGCAGTACTTC. The complete variable domain, with remaining parts taken from reference TRBV5-1 and TRBJ2-7, reads KAGVTQTPRYLIKTRGQQVTLSCSPISGHRSVSWYQQTPGQGLQFLFEYFSETQRNKGNFPGRFSGRQFSNSRSEMNVSTLELGDSALYLCASSLSGQGAGEQYFGPGTRLTVT.

The chain recombines TRBV7-6 with TRBJ1-5; TRBD1 might be the D (5 bases). The CDR3 is 19 amino acids. Between the trimmed V and J ends, which lost 5 bases and 6 bases, there was a span of 29 bases. Germline lookup yields CDR1 SGHVS and CDR2 FNYEAQ. The CDR3 here is CASSLVAPTGGYASQPQHF. Here the CDR3 DNA reads TGTGCCAGCAGCCTAGTGGCCCCAACCGGGGGGTACGCCAGTCAGCCCCAGCATTTT.